The source of this T cell receptor beta chain is a study of blood T cell repertoires in COVID-19. Cohorts were assigned according to the clinical history that participants reported. Generated by immunoSEQ multiplex PCR, the TCRdb table keeps only in-frame clones and is missing some. This table holds approximately 230,000 clones, 86% found once. This clonotype was sampled from a man in his forties or fifties who had recovered from COVID-19. Sequenced sample: PBMCs or T cells enriched from blood (not recorded which).

In nucleotides, the CDR3 is TGTGCCAGCAGTCCTACCTACTCTGGAAACACCATATATTTT. It is translated as CASSPTYSGNTIYF. The chain combines TRBV9 with TRBJ1-3; D is undetermined. Germline V gives CDR1 SGDLS, CDR2 YYNGEE. V lost 5 bases and J 0 bases, leaving 9 bases between the germline ends. CDR3 length: 14 residues.